The 5 T cell receptor beta chains reported below all come from one sample, sequenced in a study of blood T cell repertoires in COVID-19. Libraries were prepared by immunoSEQ multiplex PCR; TCRdb keeps only in-frame clonotypes and omits some of them. The table lists 65,000 to 100,000 clones, around 89% of them singletons. Sequenced: peripheral blood. These receptors were taken from a man aged 50 to 60 with acute or convalescent COVID-19.

The chain links TRBV29-1 to TRBJ2-1; TRBD1 might be the D (5 bases). V was shortened by 3 bases and J by 4 bases, with 13 bases between the two germline ends. The CDR3 runs to 14 residues. Germline-derived CDR1 and CDR2 are SQVTM and ANQGSEA. As DNA, the CDR3 is TGCAGCGTTGACCGAGATGACAGTTACAATGAGCAGTTCTTC. This translates into CSVDRDDSYNEQFF.

The rearrangement joins TRBV5-1 to TRBJ2-5, with TRBD1 as a possible D gene (6 bases). This CDR3 is built from 14 residues. Per germline, CDR1 SGHRS and CDR2 YFSETQ. Trimming pared 0 bases from V and 3 bases from J, leaving 9 bases between. The CDR3, as DNA: TGCGCCAGCAGCTTGGGGGGACAAGAAGAGACCCAGTACTTC. Amino acid sequence: CASSLGGQEETQYF.

This clone was observed once. The gene calls are TRBV6-6 and TRBJ1-1, with no clear D. V lost 2 bases and J 4 bases, leaving 8 bases between the germline ends. CDR3 size: 13 residues. The germline CDR1 and CDR2 sequences are MNHNY and SVGAGI (reference sequence). The CDR3 is CASSYPTGTEAFF. The CDR3 DNA reads as TGTGCCAGCAGTTACCCGACGGGCACTGAAGCTTTCTTT.

The chain couples TRBV18 to TRBJ2-1, with 10 bases that match TRBD2. The CDR3 runs 14 residues. Germline loops: CDR1 KGHSH, CDR2 LQKENI. V gave up 3 bases and J gave up 6 bases; unmatched junction bases: 2. The CDR3 DNA reads TGTGCCAGCTCACCCGGACTAGCGGCCAATGAGCAGTTCTTC. As protein: CASSPGLAANEQFF.

The rearrangement links TRBV5-1 to TRBJ2-3; the match to TRBD2 covers 12 bases. This CDR3 is built from 18 residues. The ends lost 0 bases at V and 1 base at J; junction bases unmatched: 6. CDR1 and CDR2 (germline): SGHRS, YFSETQ. The chain's CDR3 is CASSLGLAGVRGTDTQYF. The CDR3 DNA reads as TGCGCCAGCAGCTTGGGACTAGCGGGGGTGCGGGGCACAGATACGCAGTATTTT.